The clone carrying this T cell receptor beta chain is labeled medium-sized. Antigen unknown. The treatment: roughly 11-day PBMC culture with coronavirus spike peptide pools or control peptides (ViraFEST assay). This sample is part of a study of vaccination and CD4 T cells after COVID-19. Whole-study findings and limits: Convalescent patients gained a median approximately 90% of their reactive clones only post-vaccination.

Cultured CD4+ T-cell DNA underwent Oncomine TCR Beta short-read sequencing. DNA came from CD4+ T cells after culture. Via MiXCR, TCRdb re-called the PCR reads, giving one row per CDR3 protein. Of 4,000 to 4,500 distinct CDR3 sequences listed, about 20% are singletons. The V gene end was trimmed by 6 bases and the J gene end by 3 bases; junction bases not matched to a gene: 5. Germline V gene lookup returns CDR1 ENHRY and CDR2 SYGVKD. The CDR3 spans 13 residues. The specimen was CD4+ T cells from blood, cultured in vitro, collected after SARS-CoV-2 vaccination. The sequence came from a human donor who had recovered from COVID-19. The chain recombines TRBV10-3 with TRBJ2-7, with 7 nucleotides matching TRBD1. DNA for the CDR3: TGTGCCATCAGCCGGGACAGTGACTACGAGCAGTACTTC. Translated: CAISRDSDYEQYF.